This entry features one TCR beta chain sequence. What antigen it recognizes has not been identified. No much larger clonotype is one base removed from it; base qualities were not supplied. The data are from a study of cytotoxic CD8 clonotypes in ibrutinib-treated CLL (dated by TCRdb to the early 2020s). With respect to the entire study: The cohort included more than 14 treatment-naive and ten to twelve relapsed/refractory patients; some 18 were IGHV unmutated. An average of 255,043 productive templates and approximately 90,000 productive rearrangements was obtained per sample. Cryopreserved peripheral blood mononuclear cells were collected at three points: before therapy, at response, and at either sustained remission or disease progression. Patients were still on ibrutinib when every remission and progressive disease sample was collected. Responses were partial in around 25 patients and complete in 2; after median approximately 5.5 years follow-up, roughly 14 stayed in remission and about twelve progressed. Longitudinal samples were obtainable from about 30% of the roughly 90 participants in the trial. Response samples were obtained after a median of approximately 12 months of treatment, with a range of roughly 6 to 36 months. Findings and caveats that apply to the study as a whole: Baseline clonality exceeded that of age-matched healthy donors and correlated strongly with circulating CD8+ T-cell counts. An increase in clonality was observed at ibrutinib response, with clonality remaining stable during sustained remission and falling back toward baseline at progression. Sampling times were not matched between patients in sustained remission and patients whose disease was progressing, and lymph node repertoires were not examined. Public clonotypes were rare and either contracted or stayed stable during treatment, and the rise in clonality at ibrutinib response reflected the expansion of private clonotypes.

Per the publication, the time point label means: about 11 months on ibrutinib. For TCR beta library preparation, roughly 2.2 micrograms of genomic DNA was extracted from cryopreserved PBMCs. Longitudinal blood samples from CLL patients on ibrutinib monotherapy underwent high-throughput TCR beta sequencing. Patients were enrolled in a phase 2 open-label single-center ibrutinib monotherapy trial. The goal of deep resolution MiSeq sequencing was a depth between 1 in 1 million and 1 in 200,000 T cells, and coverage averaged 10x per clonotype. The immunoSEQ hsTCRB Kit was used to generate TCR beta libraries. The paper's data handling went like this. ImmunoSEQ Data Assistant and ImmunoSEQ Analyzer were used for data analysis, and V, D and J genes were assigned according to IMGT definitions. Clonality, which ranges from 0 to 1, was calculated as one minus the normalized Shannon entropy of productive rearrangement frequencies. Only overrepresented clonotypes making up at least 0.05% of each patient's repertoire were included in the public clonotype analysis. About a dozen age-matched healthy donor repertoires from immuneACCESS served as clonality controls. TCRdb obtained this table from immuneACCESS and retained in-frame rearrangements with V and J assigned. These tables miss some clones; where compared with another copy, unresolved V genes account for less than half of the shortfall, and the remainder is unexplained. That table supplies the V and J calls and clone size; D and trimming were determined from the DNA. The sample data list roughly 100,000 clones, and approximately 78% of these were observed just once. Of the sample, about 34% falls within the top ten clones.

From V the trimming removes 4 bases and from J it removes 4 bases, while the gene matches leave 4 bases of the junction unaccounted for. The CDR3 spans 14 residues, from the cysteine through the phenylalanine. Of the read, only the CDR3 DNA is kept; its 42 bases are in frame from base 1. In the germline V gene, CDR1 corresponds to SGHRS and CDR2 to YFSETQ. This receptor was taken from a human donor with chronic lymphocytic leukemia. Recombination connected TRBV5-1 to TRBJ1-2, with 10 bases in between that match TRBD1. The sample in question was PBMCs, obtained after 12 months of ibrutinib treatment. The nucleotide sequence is TGCGCCAGCAGCCCGGGGACAGGGGTCTATGGCTACACCTTC. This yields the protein CASSPGTGVYGYTF.